A single sample is the source of the 19 T cell receptor beta chains below, sequenced in a study of blood T cells in healthy people across ages. Using a J-beta primer mix together with a sample-barcoded 5' primer, a second PCR was run for about 6 to 11 cycles. Using its own MiXCR run on the 5' RACE reads, TCRdb lists one record per CDR3 protein. Among around 780,000 distinct CDR3 sequences listed, more than 55% were seen once. Source material: blood. The receptors were sampled from a man aged 35-49 years in good health.

This chain connects TRBV9 to TRBJ1-2; D remains ambiguous. The CDR3 is 13 residues long. CDR1 SGDLS and CDR2 YYNGEE come from the germline V gene. Trimming stripped 2 bases from V and 8 bases from J, with 13 bases between. The CDR3 bases are TGTGCCAGCAGCGTTTCTGGGGTAGGAGGCTACACCTTC. Protein product: CASSVSGVGGYTF.

This clonotype has just a few counts. The chain links TRBV10-2 to TRBJ1-2; no clear D. The CDR3 loop spans 12 amino acids. Trimming took 7 bases from V and 8 from J, leaving 14 bases between them. CDR1 and CDR2 from the germline V gene are WSHSY and SAAADI. Here the CDR3 reads CASTGSSVGYTF. CDR3 coding DNA: TGCGCCAGCACCGGGAGTTCAGTGGGCTACACCTTC.

V gene TRBV28 combines with J gene TRBJ2-5, with TRBD2 identical over 7 bases. V shed 3 bases, J shed 11 bases, and the junction held 6 bases outside the gene matches. There are 12 residues in the CDR3. CDR1 MDHEN and CDR2 SYDVKM come from the germline V gene. In DNA form, the CDR3 reads TGTGCCAGCAGTTTCGGGCGGGAGCAGCAGTACTTC. Its protein is CASSFGREQQYF.

This clonotype came up a few times. V usage is TRBV21-1 and J usage is TRBJ2-3. TRBV21-1 is a known pseudogene. The CDR3 length is 15 residues. CDR3 sequence reads: CASSKRCGKKDTQYF. Written as DNA, the CDR3 is TGTGCCAGCAGCAAAAGATGTGGGAAGAAGGATACGCAGTATTTT.

This clonotype was observed at least ten times. The chain recombines TRBV20-1 with TRBJ2-3; 12 positions agree with TRBD2. CDR3 size: 16 residues. Germline V gives CDR1 DFQATT, CDR2 SNEGSKA (reference sequence). Unmatched junction bases numbered 7, after V lost 1 base and J lost 5 bases. The CDR3 reads CSARAPTSGGGDTQYF. The CDR3 nucleotides are TGCAGTGCTAGAGCACCGACTAGCGGGGGAGGAGATACGCAGTATTTT.

This clonotype was seen more than once but under ten times. The rearrangement joins TRBV6-2 or TRBV6-3 to TRBJ2-5, with D possibly being TRBD1 (6 bases). Germline assignment: CDR1 MNHEY and CDR2 SVGEGT. The length of the CDR3 is 13 residues. The ends were cut back, 6 bases at V and 4 bases at J, with 12 bases in the middle. The CDR3 nucleotides read TGTGCCAGCAGCCTGACAGGTCCAGAGACCCAGTACTTC. Translating gives CASSLTGPETQYF.

CDR3: CSAGMSTDTQYF. CDR3 DNA: TGCAGTGCAGGGATGTCCACAGATACGCAGTATTTT. The J gene is TRBJ2-3, the V gene TRBV20-1; D not resolved. Trimming took off 6 bases at V and 2 bases at J, with 9 bases between the two ends. The CDR3 extends over 12 amino acids. Germline V CDR1 and CDR2: DFQATT, SNEGSKA (reference sequence).

The genes are TRBV28 and TRBJ2-3; no clear D gene. Germline-derived CDR1 and CDR2 are MDHEN and SYDVKM. The CDR3 contains 15 residues. Trimming pared 2 bases from V and 2 bases from J, leaving 11 bases between. The CDR3 DNA reads as TGTGCCAGCAGTTTAAATAGCCTGGTCACAGATACGCAGTATTTT. Translated, it gives CASSLNSLVTDTQYF. The whole variable domain, filled in from reference TRBV28 and TRBJ2-3, reads DVKVTQSSRYLVKRTGEKVFLECVQDMDHENMFWYRQDPGLGLRLIYFSYDVKMKEKGDIPEGYSVSREKKERFSLILESASTNQTSMYLCASSLNSLVTDTQYFGPGTRLTVL.

This chain uses TRBV29-1 with TRBJ1-1; D remains unclear. Germline lookup yields CDR1 SQVTM and CDR2 ANQGSEA. V lost 2 bases, J lost 1 base, and 8 bases lay in between. This CDR3 has 13 residues. For the CDR3, the DNA is TGCAGCGTTGAATTGTCCAGGAACACTGAAGCTTTCTTT. This gives the protein CSVELSRNTEAFF.

The rearrangement joins TRBV3-1 to TRBJ2-7; 13 bases are shared with TRBD2. Per the germline V gene, CDR1 is LGHDT and CDR2 is YNNKEL (reference sequence). The ends lost 6 bases at V and 5 bases at J; junction bases unmatched: 7. The CDR3 length is 15 residues. CDR3 nucleotide sequence: TGTGCCAGCAGTCGCGGGACTAGCGGGATCGACGAGCAGTACTTC. This codes for CASSRGTSGIDEQYF.

This clonotype was counted between two and nine times. The V gene is TRBV28, the J gene TRBJ2-7, with 7 bases matching TRBD2. The end of the DNA aligns better with TRBJ2-5, so the J call may be wrong. The CDR3 covers 15 residues. Germline V lookup: CDR1 MDHEN, CDR2 SYDVKM. The CDR3 DNA sequence: TGTGCCAGCAGTTTTTACAGCGGGACGGGCTTGACCCAGTACTTC. Translation gives CASSFYSGTGLTQYF.

The rearrangement links TRBV2 to TRBJ1-1, with 8 positions matching TRBD1. The CDR3 extends over 12 amino acids. V lost 4 bases, J lost 11 bases, and 6 bases stayed unmatched. Per the germline V gene, CDR1 is SNHLY and CDR2 is FYNNEI. This CDR3 is CASSADRGLAFF. CDR3 sequence (DNA): TGTGCCAGCAGTGCCGACAGGGGTCTGGCTTTCTTT.

V gene TRBV5-1 combines with J gene TRBJ2-1; D gene ambiguous. Germline lookup yields CDR1 SGHRS and CDR2 YFSETQ. The CDR3 runs to 12 residues. V lost 4 bases, J lost 8 bases, and 10 bases lay in between. Here the CDR3 DNA reads TGCGCCAGCAGCGGGTTATATCATGAGCAGTTCTTC. This encodes CASSGLYHEQFF.

This clonotype showed up just a few times. The chain couples TRBV6-2 or TRBV6-3 to TRBJ1-6, with 8 nucleotides matching TRBD1. Trimming cost V 6 bases and J 8 bases; bases outside gene matches: 6. Germline CDR1 is MNHEY and CDR2 is SVGEGT. CDR3 length equals 14 residues. The CDR3 reads CASSTTGDHSPLHF. CDR3 nucleotides: TGTGCCAGCAGCACGACAGGGGACCATTCACCCCTCCACTTT.

The V and J genes are TRBV29-1 and TRBJ2-1; 9 positions agree with TRBD2. There are 14 residues in the CDR3. The V gene end was trimmed by 7 bases and the J gene end by 9 bases; junction bases not matched to a gene: 13. Germline assignment: CDR1 SQVTM and CDR2 ANQGSEA. The CDR3 sequence is CSAGREGQKTEQFF. CDR3 DNA sequence: TGCAGCGCGGGGCGGGAGGGCCAAAAAACTGAGCAGTTCTTC.

This chain links TRBV10-3 with TRBJ2-7; tentatively, D is TRBD1 or TRBD2 (5 bases each). V lost 0 bases to trimming and J lost 0 bases, with 12 bases between them. Germline lookup yields CDR1 ENHRY and CDR2 SYGVKD. CDR3 length: 16 amino acids. CDR3 in amino acids: CAISESLGDVSYEQYF. Here the CDR3 DNA reads TGTGCCATCAGTGAGTCGTTGGGGGACGTCTCCTACGAGCAGTACTTC.

This clonotype was picked up a small number of times. This rearrangement joins TRBV28 to TRBJ2-7, with 8 positions matching TRBD1. The CDR3 sequence is 17 residues long. Germline V gene sequence: CDR1 MDHEN, CDR2 SYDVKM. The ends lost 4 bases at V and 2 bases at J; junction bases unmatched: 13. CDR3 in DNA: TGTGCCAGCAGTTCGAATTATGGGGACAGGAAAACCTACGAGCAGTACTTC. It translates to CASSSNYGDRKTYEQYF. The full variable domain, its missing parts supplied by reference TRBV28 and TRBJ2-7, is DVKVTQSSRYLVKRTGEKVFLECVQDMDHENMFWYRQDPGLGLRLIYFSYDVKMKEKGDIPEGYSVSREKKERFSLILESASTNQTSMYLCASSSNYGDRKTYEQYFGPGTRLTVT.

The chain carries TRBV5-1 and TRBJ2-5; tentatively, D is TRBD1 (5 bases). The CDR3 length is 15 residues. Germline values: CDR1 SGHRS, CDR2 YFSETQ. V dropped 4 bases and J dropped 2 bases, with 15 bases sitting between them. The DNA of the CDR3 is TGCGCCAGCAGCCTGGGGCGCCTCACTCAAGAGACCCAGTACTTC. This translates into CASSLGRLTQETQYF. The full variable domain, rest sourced from reference TRBV5-1 and TRBJ2-5, is KAGVTQTPRYLIKTRGQQVTLSCSPISGHRSVSWYQQTPGQGLQFLFEYFSETQRNKGNFPGRFSGRQFSNSRSEMNVSTLELGDSALYLCASSLGRLTQETQYFGPGTRLLVL.

A single count supports this clonotype. The chain joins TRBV10-3 to TRBJ2-5; D not resolved. The CDR3 totals 12 residues. Germline loops: CDR1 ENHRY, CDR2 SYGVKD. V lost 3 bases and J 5 bases, leaving 7 bases between the germline ends. The CDR3 nucleotides are TGTGCCATCAGTGAAGGTTTCGAGACCCAGTACTTC. This gives the protein CAISEGFETQYF.